The 27 T cell receptor beta chains reported below all come from one sample, sequenced in a study of T-cell reconstitution after alpha-beta-depleted transplantation in children. During its preparation, the TCRbeta library received unique molecular identifiers. TCRdb recomputed calls from the PCR reads with MiXCR, one row per CDR3 protein. Of some 240,000 distinct CDR3 sequences in the sample, around 13% were seen once. The sample was PBMCs from the stem cell graft donor, taken from the stem cell graft. The receptors originated from a human donor who donated a stem cell graft to a child with acute lymphoblastic leukemia.

Worth noting for this clonotype: A much larger clone lies one base from this, so it may be a read error. V and J are TRBV6-2 or TRBV6-3 and TRBJ2-7; TRBD1 agrees at 8 bases. The V gene's germline CDR1 is MNHEY and CDR2 SVGEGT. The CDR3 loop spans 15 amino acids. Unmatched junction bases numbered 15, after V lost 6 bases and J lost 8 bases. CDR3: CASRPLGQGTYKQYF. In DNA, the CDR3 is TGTGCCAGCAGACCACTCGGACAGGGAACATACAAGCAGTACTTC.

The rearrangement uses TRBV30 and TRBJ2-5; the D gene is possibly TRBD1 (5 bases). Trimming took off 2 bases at V and 1 base at J, with 11 bases between the two ends. CDR3 size: 14 residues. Germline V gives CDR1 GTSNPN, CDR2 SVGIG (reference sequence). The CDR3 nucleotides are TGTGCCTGGAGTACAGGTCGCCTCCAAGAGACCCAGTACTTC. Translated, it gives CAWSTGRLQETQYF.

There are many counts of this clonotype. V usage is TRBV20-1 and J usage is TRBJ2-3, with a weak D call TRBD1 (6 bases). Per germline, CDR1 DFQATT and CDR2 SNEGSKA (reference sequence). Trimming removed 6 bases at V and 3 bases at J, with 19 bases between. The CDR3 is 15 amino acids. As DNA, the CDR3 is TGCAGTGCCGGAGAACAGGGTTATGAAACAGATACGCAGTATTTT. Residues: CSAGEQGYETDTQYF.

The table lists this clonotype with many counts. The rearrangement links TRBV25-1 to TRBJ2-1; the match to TRBD2 covers 12 bases. CDR3 length equals 16 residues. The V segment lost 4 bases and the J segment 10 bases; nucleotides outside the gene matches: 11. Germline CDR1 and CDR2: MGHDK and SYGVNS. The CDR3 loop reads CASSGIELAGGWEQFF. CDR3 DNA: TGTGCCAGCAGTGGAATTGAACTAGCGGGGGGTTGGGAGCAGTTCTTC.

This clonotype has a handful of counts. J is TRBJ2-2 and V is TRBV21-1; the D call in the table, TRBD1, was not verified against the DNA. TRBV21-1 is assigned pseudogene status. This CDR3 is 15 amino acids long. CDR3 sequence (DNA): TGTGCCAGCAGCCCCGGGAGGGGGCACATCGGGGAGCTGTTTTTT. Amino acid sequence: CASSPGRGHIGELFF.

In its sample, this clonotype was seen many times. V gene TRBV11-3 combines with J gene TRBJ2-5; D is ambiguous. Germline-derived CDR1 and CDR2 are SGHNT and YENEEA. This CDR3 is built from 14 residues. Trimming took off 1 base at V and 2 bases at J, with 8 bases between the two ends. DNA of the CDR3: TGTGCCAGCAGCTTAGGGGCACGGCAAGAGACCCAGTACTTC. As protein: CASSLGARQETQYF.

In its sample, this clonotype was seen many times. V gene TRBV7-2 combines with J gene TRBJ2-7; 9 bases match TRBD2. This CDR3 is built from 14 residues. V was pared by 6 bases and J by 7 bases, with 10 bases of the junction left unmatched. Germline values: CDR1 SGHTA, CDR2 FQGNSA. CDR3 sequence reads: CASSFSGSPEEQYF. CDR3 DNA sequence: TGTGCCAGCAGTTTTAGCGGGAGTCCGGAAGAGCAGTACTTC.

This clonotype was seen at least ten times. V usage is TRBV5-4 and J usage is TRBJ1-2; D is ambiguous. Looked up from germline, CDR1 is SGHNT and CDR2 is YYREEE (reference sequence). The CDR3 has 15 amino acids. Trimming removed 4 bases at V and 4 bases at J, with 17 bases between. The CDR3 reads CASSMVDLTIYGYTF. In DNA form, the CDR3 reads TGTGCCAGCAGCATGGTGGATCTCACCATCTATGGCTACACCTTC.

The sample holds many counts of this clonotype. The chain carries TRBV6-2 or TRBV6-3 and TRBJ2-1; 11 bases align to TRBD2. Looked up from germline, CDR1 is MNHEY and CDR2 is SVGEGT. This CDR3 contains 18 residues. After removal of 6 bases from V and 0 bases from J, the junction contained 10 bases not matched to a gene. This CDR3 reads CASRELAGVLSSYNEQFF. CDR3 in DNA: TGTGCCAGCAGGGAACTAGCGGGGGTTCTTAGCTCCTACAATGAGCAGTTCTTC.

This clonotype was seen once. The V call is TRBV6-1, the J call TRBJ1-6; D is unclear. Trimming removed 2 bases at V and 4 bases at J, with 9 bases between. This CDR3 region has 15 residues. CDR1 and CDR2 from the germline V gene are MNHNS and SASEGT. CDR3 sequence: CASSEQRSYNSPLHF. CDR3 DNA sequence: TGTGCCAGCAGTGAACAAAGGAGTTATAATTCACCCCTCCACTTT.

This clonotype was recorded many times. CDR3 amino acids: CASSLSGVTNYNEQFF. In DNA form, the CDR3 reads TGTGCCAGCAGCTTAAGCGGGGTGACGAATTACAATGAGCAGTTCTTC. The rearrangement links TRBV5-5 to TRBJ2-1; 7 bases match TRBD2. The V gene end was trimmed by 2 bases and the J gene end by 4 bases; junction bases not matched to a gene: 9. CDR1 is SGHKS and CDR2 is YYEKEE in the germline V gene (reference sequence). CDR3 size: 16 residues.

This clonotype has a count of ten or more. The chain combines TRBV5-1 with TRBJ2-5, with TRBD1 identical over 9 bases. Trimming at V came to 4 bases and at J to 4 bases, leaving 5 bases not matched to a gene. The germline CDR1 and CDR2 sequences are SGHRS and YFSETQ. The CDR3 length is 14 residues. CDR3 residues: CASSPDRGGETQYF. In nucleotides, the CDR3 is TGCGCCAGCAGCCCAGACAGGGGGGGAGAGACCCAGTACTTC. Combining the CDR3 with reference TRBV5-1 and TRBJ2-5 gives the whole variable domain KAGVTQTPRYLIKTRGQQVTLSCSPISGHRSVSWYQQTPGQGLQFLFEYFSETQRNKGNFPGRFSGRQFSNSRSEMNVSTLELGDSALYLCASSPDRGGETQYFGPGTRLLVL.

This clonotype came up many times. The chain combines TRBV28 with TRBJ2-7; no firm D call. Germline CDR1 and CDR2: MDHEN and SYDVKM. V lost 4 bases, J lost 2 bases, and 9 bases lay in between. This CDR3 has 13 amino acids. CDR3 DNA sequence: TGTGCCAGCAGTTCTCCCCGGCCCTACGAGCAGTACTTC. Protein sequence: CASSSPRPYEQYF.

There are many counts of this clonotype. The chain has TRBV5-1 and TRBJ2-7; TRBD1 matches at 7 bases. Germline CDR1 and CDR2: SGHRS and YFSETQ. After removal of 3 bases from V and 3 bases from J, the junction contained 6 bases not matched to a gene. The CDR3 spans 14 residues. CDR3: CASSSTGVVYEQYF. The CDR3 DNA reads TGCGCCAGCAGCTCTACAGGGGTTGTCTACGAGCAGTACTTC.

This chain connects TRBV6-1 to TRBJ2-4, with D unresolved. Trimming left V 6 bases short and J 0 bases short, with 18 bases between. CDR1 is MNHNS and CDR2 is SASEGT in the germline V gene. This CDR3 is built from 17 residues. This CDR3 is CASSSYDLTLAKNIQYF. CDR3 sequence (DNA): TGTGCCAGCAGCTCATACGACCTTACCTTAGCCAAAAACATTCAGTACTTC.

This clonotype was picked up many times. The chain employs TRBV4-3 and TRBJ2-7; D might be TRBD1 (5 bases). CDR1 LGHNA and CDR2 YSLEER come from the germline V gene. The CDR3 has 15 amino acids. The germline V and J ends were trimmed by 0 bases and 4 bases, with 13 bases remaining between them. The CDR3 bases are TGCGCCAGCAGCCAAGATCAAAACAGGATATACGAGCAGTACTTC. As protein: CASSQDQNRIYEQYF.

This clonotype was picked up a small number of times. The V and J genes are TRBV27 and TRBJ2-5, with a possible D match to TRBD1 (6 bases). The germline V gene encodes CDR1 MNHEY and CDR2 SMNVEV (reference sequence). There are 13 residues in the CDR3. V lost 3 bases and J 7 bases, leaving 12 bases between the germline ends. The CDR3 is CASSFTPRGTQYF. Written as DNA, the CDR3 is TGTGCCAGCAGTTTCACCCCCAGGGGGACCCAGTACTTC.

This clonotype came up many times. The rearrangement links TRBV12-3 or TRBV12-4 to TRBJ2-5; 7 bases agree with TRBD2. V was clipped by 7 bases and J by 5 bases; unmatched bases: 13. This CDR3 contains 15 residues. The DNA of the CDR3 is TGTGCCAGCATCTTCGGCGGGAGCCTAGGGGAGACCCAGTACTTC. As protein: CASIFGGSLGETQYF.

This clonotype was seen ten or more times. The chain couples TRBV9 to TRBJ2-1, with 10 bases lining up with TRBD2. Per the germline V gene, CDR1 is SGDLS and CDR2 is YYNGEE. This CDR3 region has 15 residues. The ends lost 3 bases at V and 4 bases at J; junction bases unmatched: 4. The CDR3 protein is CASSDLSGRYNEQFF. CDR3 nucleotides: TGTGCCAGCAGCGATCTTAGCGGGAGGTACAATGAGCAGTTCTTC.

This clonotype was detected ten times or more. The chain combines TRBV18 with TRBJ1-1; D gene ambiguous. In germline, CDR1 is KGHSH, CDR2 LQKENI. V lost 3 bases to trimming and J lost 1 base, with 12 bases between them. The CDR3 is 15 amino acids. In nucleotides, the CDR3 is TGTGCCAGCTCACCCGGTACCGGGCGGAACACTGAAGCTTTCTTT. Translation gives CASSPGTGRNTEAFF.

The chain recombines TRBV12-3 or TRBV12-4 with TRBJ2-7, with a possible D match to TRBD1 (6 bases). There are 14 residues in the CDR3. V lost 5 bases to trimming and J lost 0 bases, with 11 bases between them. CDR3 in DNA: TGTGCCAGCAGTCCGGGACACCCCTCCTACGAGCAGTACTTC. Translating it yields CASSPGHPSYEQYF.

In this sample, this clonotype turned up many times. The gene calls are TRBV20-1 and TRBJ2-5, with TRBD2 as a possible D gene (7 bases). Germline V CDR1 and CDR2: DFQATT, SNEGSKA (reference sequence). The length of the CDR3 is 15 residues. V lost 4 bases to trimming and J lost 5 bases, with 20 bases between them. CDR3 nucleotide sequence: TGCAGTGCTAATCGGGGTGGGGGGGCAGCGGAGACCCAGTACTTC. Encoded protein: CSANRGGGAAETQYF.

This clonotype was seen a few times. The CDR3 DNA is TGTGCCAGCAGCCGACTACTTCCTACCCGCGGAACAGGGACTGAAGCTTTCTTT. This encodes CASSRLLPTRGTGTEAFF. The J gene is TRBJ1-1, the V gene TRBV11-2, with a tentative D call TRBD1 (6 bases). From germline, CDR1 is SGHAT and CDR2 FQNNGV. This CDR3 spans 18 amino acids. The V end was cut by 5 bases, the J end by 5 bases, with 27 bases between. Supplemented by reference TRBV11-2 and TRBJ1-1, the full variable domain reads EAGVAQSPRYKIIEKRQSVAFWCNPISGHATLYWYQQILGQGPKLLIQFQNNGVVDDSQLPKDRFSAERLKGVDSTLKIQPAKLEDSAVYLCASSRLLPTRGTGTEAFFGQGTRLTVV.

The sample holds many counts of this clonotype. The genes are TRBV12-3 or TRBV12-4 and TRBJ2-3, with 10 bases aligning to TRBD2. The ends lost 6 bases at V and 2 bases at J; junction bases unmatched: 14. There are 18 residues in the CDR3. CDR3 residues: CASSGLAGAGLYTDTQYF. As DNA, the CDR3 is TGTGCCAGCAGCGGGCTAGCGGGAGCCGGATTATACACAGATACGCAGTATTTT.

This clonotype was observed at least ten times. This chain links TRBV7-2 with TRBJ1-5, with 8 bases fitting TRBD1. The junction had 6 bases not matched to a gene; V was cut back by 4 bases and J by 1 base. CDR1 is SGHTA and CDR2 is FQGNSA in the germline V gene. This CDR3 contains 16 residues. Here the CDR3 DNA reads TGTGCCAGCAGCTCGCCCGGACAGGGAAGCAATCAGCCCCAGCATTTT. As protein: CASSSPGQGSNQPQHF.

In this sample, this clonotype turned up a few times. This chain links TRBV6-1 with TRBJ2-3, with 8 bases that match TRBD2. V trimming: 2 bases; J trimming: 6 bases; junction bases outside the gene matches: 10. CDR3 length equals 16 residues. Germline values: CDR1 MNHNS, CDR2 SASEGT. The DNA of the CDR3 is TGTGCCAGCAGTGAACGCGGGGGGCCGAGTAGGGATACGCAGTATTTT. It codes for CASSERGGPSRDTQYF.

This clonotype has just a few counts. This rearrangement joins TRBV30 to TRBJ1-1; no definite D call. CDR3 size: 16 residues. Deletions cut 0 bases from V and 0 bases from J, with 14 bases between. CDR1 and CDR2 (germline): GTSNPN, SVGIG (reference sequence). The CDR3, as DNA: TGTGCCTGGAGTGTACGCAAAGGCCTCATGAACACTGAAGCTTTCTTT. It encodes CAWSVRKGLMNTEAFF.